This is a list of T cell receptor beta chains from one sample in a study of cytomegalovirus exposure and HLA in healthy donors. Repertoires were generated with immunoSEQ multiplex PCR, while TCRdb's copy carries only in-frame clones and drops some. This sample carries some 150,000 clones, roughly 89% of them seen once, and the ten largest clones take more than 1.2%. Sequenced material: PBMCs. The receptors were gathered from a woman in her twenties or thirties in good health and CMV-seronegative. The CDR3 runs from the conserved cysteine through the conserved F or W. Fields, in order: CDR3 DNA, CDR3 protein, clone size, J gene, V gene, D gene. The D gene is left open where the match is weak. Rows give clone size only sometimes, using once, few, many, or a class for an expanded clone.

TGCGCCAGCAGGGAGGGCCATACTGAAGCTTTCTTT	CASREGHTEAFF	.	TRBJ1-1	TRBV5-1	.
TGTGCCACCAGCGGATTCACAGGGAAGAACTATGGCTACACCTTC	CATSGFTGKNYGYTF	.	TRBJ1-2	TRBV15	.
TGTGCCTGGAAAGCTAGCGGGGGAGATACGCAGTATTTT	CAWKASGGDTQYF	once	TRBJ2-3	TRBV30	TRBD2
TGCGCCACCGGGACAGTGGACACCGGGGAGCTGTTTTTT	CATGTVDTGELFF	.	TRBJ2-2	TRBV10-2	TRBD1
TGTGCCAGCAGCTCCCAGGGGGGAGCGGGGGGGCTCGCAGATACGCAGTATTTT	CASSSQGGAGGLADTQYF	.	TRBJ2-3	TRBV11-2	TRBD2
TGTGCCAGCAGTGAACCGGGTCTCGGAAACACCATATATTTT	CASSEPGLGNTIYF	.	TRBJ1-3	TRBV6-1	.
TGTGCCAGCAGCGAATCGGACACCATGAACACTGAAGCTTTCTTT	CASSESDTMNTEAFF	once	TRBJ1-1	TRBV9	.
TGTGCCAGCAGTCCACAGTCGATCTCTGGAAACACCATATATTTT	CASSPQSISGNTIYF	.	TRBJ1-3	TRBV27	.
TGTGCCAGCGGATATCGGACAGGGAATGAAAAACTGTTTTTT	CASGYRTGNEKLFF	.	TRBJ1-4	TRBV27	TRBD1
TGTGCCAGTAGTATCGGGGGGGAGACCCAGTACTTC	CASSIGGETQYF	.	TRBJ2-5	TRBV19	TRBD2
TGCAGTGCTAGGGGACAAATTGAAGCTTTCTTT	CSARGQIEAFF	once	TRBJ1-1	TRBV20-1	.
TGTGCCTGGAGTGTTTCAGGGGTGCCCACAGATACGCAGTATTTT	CAWSVSGVPTDTQYF	.	TRBJ2-3	TRBV30	.
TGCGCCAGCAGCCAATCAAGCGGGGGCTACTACGAGCAGTACTTC	CASSQSSGGYYEQYF	.	TRBJ2-7	TRBV4-1	TRBD2
TGTGCCATCAGTGAGTCGACAGGGGGCGTCTATGGCTACACCTTC	CAISESTGGVYGYTF	.	TRBJ1-2	TRBV10-3	TRBD1
TGCGCCAGCAGCGTGGGGTTGTCAGGCTCCTACGAGCAGTACTTC	CASSVGLSGSYEQYF	.	TRBJ2-7	TRBV5-1	.
TGTGCCAGCAGTGTAGAGACTAGTACCTACAATGAGCAGTTCTTC	CASSVETSTYNEQFF	.	TRBJ2-1	TRBV2	.
TGTGCCAGCAGCCCCGGGGGGGACGAGCAGTACTTC	CASSPGGDEQYF	.	TRBJ2-7	TRBV9	TRBD2
TGTGCCAGCAGCCTACAGGGTGCTGGAAACACCATATATTTT	CASSLQGAGNTIYF	few	TRBJ1-3	TRBV5-4	.
TGCGCCAGCAGCGAAGCTAGCGGGGTGTTCAATGAGCAGTTCTTC	CASSEASGVFNEQFF	once	TRBJ2-1	TRBV4-1	TRBD2
TGTGCCAGCAGACAAACAGGGGCGGGGAACTATGGCTACACCTTC	CASRQTGAGNYGYTF	once	TRBJ1-2	TRBV14	TRBD1
TGTGCCAGCAGTCCCTTACAGGGGAGAGCTTTCTTT	CASSPLQGRAFF	.	TRBJ1-1	TRBV28	TRBD1
TGTGCCAGCAGTCGACTAGCGGGGGGCTACAATGAGCAGTTCTTC	CASSRLAGGYNEQFF	.	TRBJ2-1	TRBV6-1	TRBD2
TGTGCCAGCAGTTACTCGGAGAGGACTAACTACGAGCAGTACTTC	CASSYSERTNYEQYF	.	TRBJ2-7	TRBV6-6	.
TGCGCCAGCAGCTTGGACGGAGTTAACTATGGCTACACCTTC	CASSLDGVNYGYTF	.	TRBJ1-2	TRBV5-1	.
TGCGCCAGCAGCCAAGCGGGGGGGCTACTCGAGCAGTACTTC	CASSQAGGLLEQYF	.	TRBJ2-7	TRBV4-1	TRBD2
TGTGCCAGCAGCGCCGCGGCTAACGAAAAACTGTTTTTT	CASSAAANEKLFF	.	TRBJ1-4	TRBV7-6	.
TGCGCCAGCAGTGAAGGGGCCAAGACCCAGTACTTC	CASSEGAKTQYF	.	TRBJ2-5	TRBV10-1	.
TGTGCCAGCAGCGGACTAGCGGGGGGGGAAGAGACCCAGTACTTC	CASSGLAGGEETQYF	.	TRBJ2-5	TRBV2	TRBD2
TGTGCCAGCAGCCAAGATACGCAGTATTTT	CASSQDTQYF	.	TRBJ2-3	TRBV7-9	.
TGTGCCAGCAGTGGATCCGGGGGGAAGTTGTGGAACACTGAAGCTTTCTTT	CASSGSGGKLWNTEAFF	.	TRBJ1-1	TRBV6-1	.
TGTGCCAGCAGCCCCCGGACTCGGACAGGGGGCGGCGAGACCCAGTACTTC	CASSPRTRTGGGETQYF	.	TRBJ2-5	TRBV7-9	TRBD1
TGCGCCAGCAGCCAAGACCGGGGGGGTTGGGGCTACACCTTC	CASSQDRGGWGYTF	.	TRBJ1-2	TRBV4-3	.
TGTGCCAGCAGTGACAGGGGGCTTAATTCACCCCTCCACTTT	CASSDRGLNSPLHF	.	TRBJ1-6	TRBV6-1	TRBD1
TGCGCCAGCAGCTACCGACAGGACACAGATACGCAGTATTTT	CASSYRQDTDTQYF	once	TRBJ2-3	TRBV5-1	.
TGTGCCAGCAGCTTGGCGAGGGGGACCCCGGGCTCCTACGAGCAGTACTTC	CASSLARGTPGSYEQYF	.	TRBJ2-7	TRBV5-4	.
TGTGCCAGCAGTCGTCCTTCGGGACAGGCCTTAAGAGAGCAGTACTTC	CASSRPSGQALREQYF	few	TRBJ2-7	TRBV5-4	TRBD1
TGCGCCAGCTTTGGTCGGCCCCGGGTGAACACTGAAGCTTTCTTT	CASFGRPRVNTEAFF	.	TRBJ1-1	TRBV10-1	.
TGTGCCAGCAGCTTGCGGGGCCTGAACACTGAAGCTTTCTTT	CASSLRGLNTEAFF	.	TRBJ1-1	TRBV7-2	.
TGCAGCGTTGAAGATCGAGGGGGGGCAAACACCGGGGAGCTGTTTTTT	CSVEDRGGANTGELFF	.	TRBJ2-2	TRBV29-1	.
TGTGCCAGCAGTGAAGAGGAGGGGGCATATGGCTACACCTTC	CASSEEEGAYGYTF	.	TRBJ1-2	TRBV2	TRBD1
TGTGCTAGTGGTTTGGTACTTTCGACAGGTTCGGGGACTGAAGCTTTCTTT	CASGLVLSTGSGTEAFF	.	TRBJ1-1	TRBV12-5	.
TGCGCCAGCAGCCACACAGGGAGCGGGGCCTCGAGGAGCTACGAGCAGTACTTC	CASSHTGSGASRSYEQYF	.	TRBJ2-7	TRBV5-1	.